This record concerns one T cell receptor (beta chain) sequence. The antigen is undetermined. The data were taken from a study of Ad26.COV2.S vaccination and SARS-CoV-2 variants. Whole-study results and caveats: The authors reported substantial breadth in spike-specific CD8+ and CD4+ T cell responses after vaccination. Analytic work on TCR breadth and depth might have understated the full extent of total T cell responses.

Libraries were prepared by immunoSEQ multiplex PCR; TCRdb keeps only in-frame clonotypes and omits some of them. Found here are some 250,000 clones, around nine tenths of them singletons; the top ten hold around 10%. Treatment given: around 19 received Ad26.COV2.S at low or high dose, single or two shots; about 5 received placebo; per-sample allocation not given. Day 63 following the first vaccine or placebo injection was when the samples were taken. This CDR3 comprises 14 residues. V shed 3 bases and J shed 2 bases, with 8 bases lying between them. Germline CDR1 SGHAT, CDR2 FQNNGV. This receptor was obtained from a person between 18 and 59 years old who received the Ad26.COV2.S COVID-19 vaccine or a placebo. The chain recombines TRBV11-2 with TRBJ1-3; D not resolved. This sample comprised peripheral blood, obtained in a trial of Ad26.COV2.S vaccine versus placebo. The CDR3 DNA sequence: TGTGCCAGCAGCTTGAGCCCCGCTGGAAACACCATATATTTT. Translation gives CASSLSPAGNTIYF. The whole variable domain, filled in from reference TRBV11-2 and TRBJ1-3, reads EAGVAQSPRYKIIEKRQSVAFWCNPISGHATLYWYQQILGQGPKLLIQFQNNGVVDDSQLPKDRFSAERLKGVDSTLKIQPAKLEDSAVYLCASSLSPAGNTIYFGEGSWLTVV.